This is a list of T cell receptor beta chains from one sample in a study of liver allograft versus peripheral blood T cells. TCRdb recomputed calls from the reads with MiXCR, one row per CDR3 protein. The repertoire has 15,000 to 20,000 distinct CDR3 sequences, approximately 20% of them found once; the top ten carry more than 9.5%. Receptors were obtained from a human patient who had a liver transplant. Some of the T cells may derive from the graft donor. Each CDR3 is given with its conserved first and last residue. D genes are given only for firm matches. Clone size is given for some rows only: seen once, a few or many times, or a class if the clone is expanded.

>TRBJ1-6|-|TRBV19|few
TGTGCCAGCGAGGCGACCGGGGGGATTGGGAATTCACCCCTCCACTTT
CASEATGGIGNSPLHF
>TRBJ2-5|TRBD1|TRBV11-2|-
TGTGCCAGCAGCTTACATAAAGGGACAGGGGAAGAGACCCAGTACTTC
CASSLHKGTGEETQYF
>TRBJ1-4|-|TRBV6-5|medium-sized
TGTGCCAGCAGGGGGACGGAAAAACTGTTTTTT
CASRGTEKLFF
>TRBJ2-7|TRBD2|TRBV27|-
TGTGCCAGCAGTTCCCTGGGACTAGCCTTAGACGAGCAGTACTTC
CASSSLGLALDEQYF
>TRBJ1-6|-|TRBV28|few
TGTGCCAGCAGTTTGAAGGGTACTGTAGGGGATGGTTCACCCCTCCACTTT
CASSLKGTVGDGSPLHF
>TRBJ1-1|-|TRBV5-6|-
TGTGCCAGCAGCTGGGGGCGGAACACTGAAGCTTTCTTT
CASSWGRNTEAFF
>TRBJ1-3|-|TRBV5-4|-
TGTGCCAGCAGCTTGCCAACAGCCTCTGGAAACACCATATATTTT
CASSLPTASGNTIYF
>TRBJ1-2|TRBD1|TRBV29-1|medium-sized
TGCAGCGTTGAAGATGAGGACAGGGGAAACTATGGCTACACCTTC
CSVEDEDRGNYGYTF
>TRBJ2-6|-|TRBV5-5|many
TGTGCCAGCAGCTCGCAGGTGGCTAGGGCCAACGTCCTGACTTTC
CASSSQVARANVLTF
>TRBJ1-2|-|TRBV7-2|few
TGTGCCAGCAGCCCCGATACGGGGGCCGGCTACACCTTC
CASSPDTGAGYTF
>TRBJ1-5|TRBD1|TRBV29-1|medium-sized
TGCAGCGTTGTTCAGGGGGCCGGAGGCAATCAGCCCCAGCATTTT
CSVVQGAGGNQPQHF
>TRBJ2-2|-|TRBV7-9|-
TGTGCCAGCACCCCGAGAGGGGCGAACACCGGGGAGCTGTTTTTT
CASTPRGANTGELFF
>TRBJ1-2|TRBD1|TRBV12-3/TRBV12-4|-
TGTGCCAGCAGTTCAAGCGGACAGGGGGCGAACTATGGCTACACCTTC
CASSSSGQGANYGYTF
>TRBJ1-1|TRBD1|TRBV18|many
TGTGCCAGCTCACAGGGGTCTGGACAGGGGGCATTGGCTTTCTTT
CASSQGSGQGALAFF
>TRBJ2-1|-|TRBV19|many
TGTGCCAGTAGTGCTGGGGGGTTTGGCCTACTTAGCTCCTACAATGAGCAGTTCTTC
CASSAGGFGLLSSYNEQFF
>TRBJ1-1|-|TRBV28|medium-sized
TGTGCCAGCAGTGCCACAGGTAACGCGAACACTGAAGCTTTCTTT
CASSATGNANTEAFF
>TRBJ2-6|-|TRBV27|medium-sized
TGTGCCAGCAGTAACAGTCTCTCTGGGGCCAACGTCCTGACTTTC
CASSNSLSGANVLTF
>TRBJ1-1|-|TRBV11-2|-
TGTGCCAGCAGCTTAGTAACAGGGATGAACACTGAAGCTTTCTTT
CASSLVTGMNTEAFF
>TRBJ1-2|TRBD1|TRBV6-2/TRBV6-3|many
TGTGCCAGCAGTTACGGGGACAGGGGCGCGAACTATGGCTACACCTTC
CASSYGDRGANYGYTF
>TRBJ1-4|TRBD1|TRBV7-2|medium-sized
TGTGCCAGCAGCCCCAGGGGGCGAATTTTGTCCGAAAAACTGTTTTTT
CASSPRGRILSEKLFF
>TRBJ2-3|-|TRBV19|-
TGTGCCACTACATCGGGGTTTACTAGCACAGATACGCAGTATTTT
CATTSGFTSTDTQYF
>TRBJ1-2|-|TRBV7-2|-
TGTGCCAGCAGCTTAGATCGGGCCTCGAACTATGGCTACACCTTC
CASSLDRASNYGYTF
>TRBJ2-5|-|TRBV5-4|many
TGTGCCAGCAGCTTGGCCGACAGGTACGGAGAGACCCAGTACTTC
CASSLADRYGETQYF